These T cell receptor beta chains were read from a single sample in a study of shared T cell receptors in the human thymus. The table came from immunoSEQ multiplex PCR; TCRdb's copy has only in-frame clones and leaves some out. Of about 660,000 clones in the sample, 85% to 90% were seen once. Separately, the same data were catalogued under a study of human thymus T cells.

The sequencing sample was made of thymocytes. The receptors come from a boy under three years old with a congenital heart defect. CDR3s include the opening cysteine and the closing phenylalanine or tryptophan. The order of the fields is CDR3 DNA, CDR3 protein, V gene, clone size, D gene, J gene. A D gene is named only where the DNA matches it firmly. The size field is filled for only some rows; it gives once, few, many or a size class.

TGTGCCAGCAGTTCACGACTAGCGGGGGTTCAGCGTACGCAGTATTTT CASSSRLAGVQRTQYF TRBV27 NA TRBD2 TRBJ2-3
TGTGCCAGCAGCTTAGTCACCAGGGTGGGTGAAAAACTGTTTTTT CASSLVTRVGEKLFF TRBV7-9 once NA TRBJ1-4
TGTGCCAGCAGCCTAGGACAGGGGGCCGATCAGCCCCAGCATTTT CASSLGQGADQPQHF TRBV7-2 NA TRBD1 TRBJ1-5
TGTGCCAGCGGGATCTTAGCGGGAACAGGAGGGGACAATGAGCAGTTCTTC CASGILAGTGGDNEQFF TRBV12-1 NA NA TRBJ2-1
TGTGCCAGCAGGCCCCACAGGGGCTCCTACGAGCAGTACTTC CASRPHRGSYEQYF TRBV4-2 few TRBD1 TRBJ2-7
TGTGCCAGCAGCTTGGCCGGGCGGGACCCTCTGGATGAGCAGTTCTTC CASSLAGRDPLDEQFF TRBV5-6 NA NA TRBJ2-1
TGTGCCAGCAGCCCCACTAGCGGGCGGATCCTAGGGCAAGAGACCCAGTACTTC CASSPTSGRILGQETQYF TRBV27 NA TRBD2 TRBJ2-5
TGTGCCAGCAGTGTGAGGGATACGCAGTATTTT CASSVRDTQYF TRBV6-1 NA NA TRBJ2-3
TGTGCCAGCAGTGACAGTAGCCCTGAAGCTTTCTTT CASSDSSPEAFF TRBV25-1 NA NA TRBJ1-1
TGCGCCAGCAGCCATGAAGGGGTTGGGTATGGCTACCCCTTC CASSHEGVGYGYPF TRBV4-1 NA NA TRBJ1-2
TGTGCCAGCAGCTTGCCCGACGGTGGGGCGGGAGGCACAGATACGCAGTATTTT CASSLPDGGAGGTDTQYF TRBV5-6 NA TRBD2 TRBJ2-3
TGTGCCAGCAGTGAAGCAGGGACATTCTCCTACGAGCAGTACTTC CASSEAGTFSYEQYF TRBV6-1 NA NA TRBJ2-7
TGTGCCAGCAGCTTGTACGAGCGGTGCTCCTACAATGAGCAGTTCTTC CASSLYERCSYNEQFF TRBV5-8 NA NA TRBJ2-1